A selection of T cell receptor beta chains follows, all from one sample in a study of OX40 agonist ivuxolimab in advanced cancers. Clones were sequenced by immunoSEQ multiplex PCR, and TCRdb holds only the in-frame ones, with some missing. The sample includes some 83,000 clones, approximately 83% of them seen just once. The specimen was CD4+ or CD8+ T cells sorted from blood, collected in a trial of the OX40 agonist ivuxolimab. All receptors derive from an adult with an advanced solid tumor such as melanoma, head and neck, liver or kidney cancer. The CDR3 runs from the conserved cysteine through the conserved F or W. D genes are given only for firm matches. Only part of the rows carry a size: once, few, many, or a class if the clone is expanded.

J	V	D	size	DNA	CDR3
TRBJ1-2	TRBV29-1	-	-	TGCAGCGTTGAAGATCTAGTTGGGTATGGCTACACCTTC	CSVEDLVGYGYTF
TRBJ1-6	TRBV19	-	-	TGTGCCAGTAGTATCCGTTGGGGTGGCAGGGTGAATTCACCCCTCCACTTT	CASSIRWGGRVNSPLHF
TRBJ2-7	TRBV19	-	-	TGTGCCACGAAGGTGGTCGGGAGCGACTACGAGCAGTACTTC	CATKVVGSDYEQYF
TRBJ2-5	TRBV5-5	TRBD2	-	TGTGCCAGCAGCTTGCTAGCGGGGGTGGAGACCCAGTACTTC	CASSLLAGVETQYF
TRBJ1-3	TRBV7-2	-	-	TGTGCCAGCAGCTTTAGACAGGCGGGGTATGGAAACACCATATATTTT	CASSFRQAGYGNTIYF
TRBJ2-4	TRBV11-3	-	-	TGTGCCAGCAGCTTAGGGCCAGGCCGGGATGGGAACATTCAGTACTTC	CASSLGPGRDGNIQYF
TRBJ2-7	TRBV5-6	TRBD1	-	TGTGCCAGCAGCCCCTACCTCGACAGGGGTCCCTTCTACGAGCAGTACTTC	CASSPYLDRGPFYEQYF
TRBJ1-5	TRBV5-1	-	once	TGCGCCAGCAGCTTTAACGCTGGGCAGCCCCAGCATTTT	CASSFNAGQPQHF
TRBJ1-2	TRBV18	-	once	TGTGCCAGCTCCCCAGAATGGAGAGAGGGCTACACCTTC	CASSPEWREGYTF
TRBJ2-3	TRBV6-5	-	-	TGTGCCAGCAGTGTATGGGGGGAAACCACAGATACGCAGTATTTT	CASSVWGETTDTQYF
TRBJ2-4	TRBV7-2	TRBD1	once	TGTGCCAGCAGACAGGGGGCCGCCAAAAACATTCAGTACTTC	CASRQGAAKNIQYF
TRBJ2-7	TRBV5-4	TRBD1	-	TGTGCCAGCAGCTCGCCACGGGGACAGGGCTACGAGCAGTACTTC	CASSSPRGQGYEQYF
TRBJ1-1	TRBV10-3	-	-	TGTGCCATCACTACCCGGGGGAACACTGAAGCTTTCTTT	CAITTRGNTEAFF
TRBJ1-6	TRBV5-6	-	-	TGTGCCAGCAGCTTTGGGACGGAGAATTCACCCCTCCACTTT	CASSFGTENSPLHF
TRBJ1-5	TRBV29-1	-	-	TGCAGCGTTAAGAGTACATCCGATCAGCCCCAGCATTTT	CSVKSTSDQPQHF
TRBJ1-2	TRBV14	TRBD1	-	TGTGCCAGCAGCCAAGCGAGCTGGACAGGGTACAGCTATGGCTACACCTTC	CASSQASWTGYSYGYTF
TRBJ1-1	TRBV18	-	-	TGTGCCAGCTCACCAACGGACAGCGAAGCTTTCTTT	CASSPTDSEAFF
TRBJ1-1	TRBV23-1	-	-	TGCGCCAGCAGTCCCCCCCGGACACGGGACACTGAAGCTTTCTTT	CASSPPRTRDTEAFF
TRBJ2-7	TRBV6-1	TRBD2	-	TGTGCCAGCAGTCGGACTAGCTACTACGAGCAGTACTTC	CASSRTSYYEQYF
TRBJ2-7	TRBV5-1	TRBD1	-	TGCGCCAGCAGCTTAGCCGGGACAGGGAGGGGATACGAGCAGTACTTC	CASSLAGTGRGYEQYF
TRBJ2-5	TRBV11-3	TRBD1	-	TGTGCCAGCAGCCAACCCGGGACAGGACGGGAGACCCAGTACTTC	CASSQPGTGRETQYF
TRBJ2-2	TRBV7-2	-	-	TGTGCCAGCAGGCCTTTCGGGGCTGTCTGGGTGTTTTTT	CASRPFGAVWVFF
TRBJ1-4	TRBV6-6	-	few	TGTGCCAGCAGCCAGATACAGGTGTCCAATGAAAAACTGTTTTTT	CASSQIQVSNEKLFF
TRBJ1-6	TRBV15	TRBD1	-	TGTGCCACCAGCCGGGACAGGGGCTCACCCCTCCACTTT	CATSRDRGSPLHF
TRBJ2-3	TRBV19	TRBD1	-	TGTGCCAGTAGTGCCGGGACAGGGGTTAGCACAGATACGCAGTATTTT	CASSAGTGVSTDTQYF
TRBJ2-7	TRBV6-4	TRBD1	-	TGTGCCAGCAGTGACGGGACAGTTTCCTACGAGCAGTACTTC	CASSDGTVSYEQYF
TRBJ2-1	TRBV14	TRBD2	-	TGTGCCAGCAGCCGGGACTACTACAATGAGCAGTTCTTC	CASSRDYYNEQFF
TRBJ2-3	TRBV23-1	TRBD2	-	TGCGCCAGCAGTCCGGGGGAGCGGGAGTACACAGATACGCAGTATTTT	CASSPGEREYTDTQYF
TRBJ2-1	TRBV29-1	-	-	TGCAGCGTTGACGGAAGGAGGAGGGGGGCCTACAATGAGCAGTTCTTC	CSVDGRRRGAYNEQFF
TRBJ1-5	TRBV6-1	-	once	TGTGCCAGCAGTGATGACCGGACATATAGCAATCAGCCCCAGCATTTT	CASSDDRTYSNQPQHF
TRBJ1-1	TRBV5-1	TRBD1	once	TGCGCCAGCAGCATCGGACAGGGTCTAGTGTTAAGGACTGAAGCTTTCTTT	CASSIGQGLVLRTEAFF
TRBJ2-7	TRBV28	-	-	TGTGCCAGCAGTACCTACGAGCAGTACTTC	CASSTYEQYF
TRBJ2-5	TRBV10-2	TRBD1	-	TGCGCCAGCAGCCAGGGACAGTGGGAGACCCAGTACTTC	CASSQGQWETQYF
TRBJ1-5	TRBV4-2	-	-	TGTGCCAGCAGCTTAAATGGGGGCAATCAGCCCCAGCATTTT	CASSLNGGNQPQHF
TRBJ2-3	TRBV30	-	few	TGTGCCTGGAGCACAAGGGGGGGGTATCAGGGAGATACGCAGTATTTT	CAWSTRGGYQGDTQYF
TRBJ1-2	TRBV7-2	-	-	TGTGCCAGCAGCTTAGGGTCGGCAGGGAACTATGGCTACACCTTC	CASSLGSAGNYGYTF
TRBJ2-7	TRBV5-5	-	few	TGTGCCAGCAGCTTCTCGGGAAATCTCTACGAGCAGTACTTC	CASSFSGNLYEQYF
TRBJ2-2	TRBV9	-	-	TGTGCCAGCAGCTCCCGGAGGGGGGGCGGCACCGGGGAGCTGTTTTTT	CASSSRRGGGTGELFF
TRBJ1-5	TRBV6-1	-	few	TGTGCCAGCAGTCGGGGACTTTGGCAGCCCCAGCATTTT	CASSRGLWQPQHF
TRBJ1-4	TRBV6-6	TRBD1	few	TGTGCCAGCAGACCTCCCGGACAGGTCCTCAATGAAAAACTGTTTTTT	CASRPPGQVLNEKLFF
TRBJ1-6	TRBV4-3	-	-	TGCGCCAGCAGCCAAGCCCGACAGGAAAATTCACCCCTCCACTTT	CASSQARQENSPLHF
TRBJ2-1	TRBV7-9	-	-	TGTGCCAGCAGCCCTGGAAGGTACTCCTACAATGAGCAGTTCTTC	CASSPGRYSYNEQFF
TRBJ1-5	TRBV28	-	-	TGTGCCAGCAGTTTAAATGGGGAGAATCAGCCCCAGCATTTT	CASSLNGENQPQHF
TRBJ1-1	TRBV7-2	TRBD1	-	TGTGCCAGCAGCAGAAGAAGCGACAGGGGCGGCACTGAAGCTTTCTTT	CASSRRSDRGGTEAFF
TRBJ2-7	TRBV6-6	-	once	TGTGCCAGCAGTTACCAACGGACAAGCTACGAGCAGTACTTC	CASSYQRTSYEQYF
TRBJ1-1	TRBV6-5	TRBD1	-	TGTGCCAGCAGGCCGACAGGGGGCGTCGAAGCTTTCTTT	CASRPTGGVEAFF
TRBJ2-3	TRBV27	-	-	TGTGCCAGCGATACCGTGAGGCCAGGGATTTCCCCTAGCACAGATACGCAGTATTTT	CASDTVRPGISPSTDTQYF
TRBJ1-4	TRBV5-6	TRBD1	-	TGTGCCAGCAGCTTGGGCCTTGGACAGGGTTATGAAAAACTGTTTTTT	CASSLGLGQGYEKLFF
TRBJ2-1	TRBV18	-	-	TGTGCCAGCTCACCTGGCTCCCTGAACAATGAGCAGTTCTTC	CASSPGSLNNEQFF
TRBJ2-1	TRBV9	TRBD2	-	TGTGCCAGCAGCGTAGCGGCGGGAGCCTACAATGAGCAGTTCTTC	CASSVAAGAYNEQFF
TRBJ2-7	TRBV6-1	-	-	TGTGCCAGCAGCGAAGAAGGTGAGCAGTACTTC	CASSEEGEQYF
TRBJ2-1	TRBV10-3	-	-	TGTGCCATCAGTGAGTCGGAGTTTCTCTCCTACAATGAGCGGTTCTTC	CAISESEFLSYNERFF
TRBJ1-2	TRBV6-8	-	-	TGTGCCAGCAGTGTTAGGGACGGCTACACCTTC	CASSVRDGYTF
TRBJ1-3	TRBV19	-	once	TGTGCCAGTAGTATATGGTTATCTAGCTCTGGAAACACCATATATTTT	CASSIWLSSSGNTIYF
TRBJ1-1	TRBV19	-	-	TGTGCCAGTAGTATCTCGACGAGGGGCTCTGAAGCTTTCTTT	CASSISTRGSEAFF
TRBJ2-3	TRBV7-9	-	-	TGTGCCAGCAGCGCGGGGGATACGCAGTATTTT	CASSAGDTQYF
TRBJ2-5	TRBV15	-	-	TGTGCCACCAGCAGAGATAATCGGGTTCAAGAGACCCAGTACTTC	CATSRDNRVQETQYF